A selection of T cell receptor beta chains follows, all from one sample in a study of beta chain features in type 1 diabetes. TCRdb keeps only in-frame clones here, not all; method: immunoSEQ multiplex PCR. Of 430,000 or so clones in the sample, roughly 11% are singletons; the top ten hold over 0.04%. Source material: naive CD4+ T cells from blood. The receptor source for this set is a woman aged 18 to 35 in good health. CDR3s include the opening cysteine and the closing phenylalanine or tryptophan. A D gene is named only where the DNA matches it firmly. Size is omitted from some rows. Given values are once, few, many or a class for expanded clones.

j_gene: TRBJ2-7; v_gene: TRBV7-2; abundance: .; len: 12; d_gene: .; CDR3nt: TGTGCCAGCAGCTTAGCTGGTCAAGAGCAGTACTTC; CDR3aa: CASSLAGQEQYF
j_gene: TRBJ2-7; v_gene: TRBV21-1; abundance: few; len: 14; d_gene: .; CDR3nt: TGTGCCAGCAGCAAAGGGAGTAGCTTCTACGAGCAGTACTTC; CDR3aa: CASSKGSSFYEQYF
j_gene: TRBJ2-2; v_gene: TRBV14; abundance: few; len: 14; d_gene: TRBD2; CDR3nt: TGTGCCAGCAGACCGACTAGCGGGGGCGGGGAGCTGTTTTTT; CDR3aa: CASRPTSGGGELFF
j_gene: TRBJ2-3; v_gene: TRBV29-1; abundance: .; len: 10; d_gene: .; CDR3nt: TGCAGCGTTGGCCCAGATACGCAGTATTTT; CDR3aa: CSVGPDTQYF
j_gene: TRBJ2-3; v_gene: TRBV15; abundance: .; len: 13; d_gene: .; CDR3nt: TGTGCCACCAGCAGAGATCCCACAGATACGCAGTATTTT; CDR3aa: CATSRDPTDTQYF
j_gene: TRBJ1-2; v_gene: TRBV27; abundance: few; len: 12; d_gene: TRBD1; CDR3nt: TGTGCCAGCTATGGACAGGGACATGGCTACACCTTC; CDR3aa: CASYGQGHGYTF
j_gene: TRBJ2-1; v_gene: TRBV2; abundance: .; len: 14; d_gene: TRBD2; CDR3nt: TGTGCCAGCAGGGGCCTAGCGGGGCACAATGAGCAGTTCTTC; CDR3aa: CASRGLAGHNEQFF
j_gene: TRBJ2-1; v_gene: TRBV18; abundance: .; len: 15; d_gene: .; CDR3nt: TGTGCCAGCTCACCACTATCCGGGGTATACAATGAGCAGTTCTTC; CDR3aa: CASSPLSGVYNEQFF
j_gene: TRBJ1-1; v_gene: TRBV5-4; abundance: .; len: 16; d_gene: .; CDR3nt: TGTGCCAGCAGCTCGCCCTACAGGGACCCAAACACTGAAGCTTTCTTT; CDR3aa: CASSSPYRDPNTEAFF
j_gene: TRBJ2-3; v_gene: TRBV7-2; abundance: .; len: 15; d_gene: .; CDR3nt: TGTGCCAGCAGCTTACGGCGGGTACCCACAGATACGCAGTATTTT; CDR3aa: CASSLRRVPTDTQYF
j_gene: TRBJ2-7; v_gene: TRBV28; abundance: .; len: 12; d_gene: .; CDR3nt: TGTGCCAGCAGTTTGACAGACTACGAGCAGTACTTC; CDR3aa: CASSLTDYEQYF
j_gene: TRBJ2-4; v_gene: TRBV5-1; abundance: .; len: 14; d_gene: TRBD1; CDR3nt: TGCGCCAGCAGCTCCAGGGGGCCGCAAAACATTCAGTACTTC; CDR3aa: CASSSRGPQNIQYF
j_gene: TRBJ1-3; v_gene: TRBV7-2; abundance: few; len: 18; d_gene: .; CDR3nt: TGTGCCAGCAGCCTGGACAGTTCCCGGCTGGGCTGGGGAAACACCATATATTTT; CDR3aa: CASSLDSSRLGWGNTIYF
j_gene: TRBJ2-1; v_gene: TRBV4-2; abundance: few; len: 15; d_gene: .; CDR3nt: TGTGCCAGCAGCCAAGATAGGACTACTGACAATGAGCAGTTCTTC; CDR3aa: CASSQDRTTDNEQFF
j_gene: TRBJ2-4; v_gene: TRBV4-2; abundance: .; len: 14; d_gene: .; CDR3nt: TGTGCCAGCAGCCCCCGGGGGCGGGAAAACATTCAGTACTTC; CDR3aa: CASSPRGRENIQYF
j_gene: TRBJ2-3; v_gene: TRBV5-5; abundance: .; len: 15; d_gene: TRBD2; CDR3nt: TGTGCCAGCAGCCGCGGGGGGGCCGAAGCAGATACGCAGTATTTT; CDR3aa: CASSRGGAEADTQYF
j_gene: TRBJ2-2; v_gene: TRBV11-2; abundance: .; len: 16; d_gene: TRBD2; CDR3nt: TGTGCCAGCACCTCCGGGAGGGGCGGTGGCACCGGGGAGCTGTTTTTT; CDR3aa: CASTSGRGGGTGELFF
j_gene: TRBJ2-1; v_gene: TRBV25-1; abundance: .; len: 13; d_gene: .; CDR3nt: TGTGCCAGCAGCGAGGTTTACTACAATGAGCAGTTCTTC; CDR3aa: CASSEVYYNEQFF
j_gene: TRBJ2-7; v_gene: TRBV15; abundance: .; len: 17; d_gene: TRBD2; CDR3nt: TGTGCCACCAGCAGAGATCGGAGCGGGATCTATAGCTACGAGCAGTACTTC; CDR3aa: CATSRDRSGIYSYEQYF
j_gene: TRBJ2-3; v_gene: TRBV4-3; abundance: few; len: 17; d_gene: .; CDR3nt: TGCGCCAGCAGCCAAGATTCCCGGGGGCACTTCACAGATACGCAGTATTTT; CDR3aa: CASSQDSRGHFTDTQYF
j_gene: TRBJ1-3; v_gene: TRBV18; abundance: .; len: 14; d_gene: .; CDR3nt: TGTGCCAGCTCTTCGCAGGCCTCTGGAAACACCATATATTTT; CDR3aa: CASSSQASGNTIYF
j_gene: TRBJ1-6; v_gene: TRBV30; abundance: .; len: 15; d_gene: .; CDR3nt: TGTGCCTGGAGTAGGGTTGGGGTAGCGAATTCACCCCTCCACTTT; CDR3aa: CAWSRVGVANSPLHF
j_gene: TRBJ2-5; v_gene: TRBV4-3; abundance: .; len: 14; d_gene: .; CDR3nt: TGCGCCAGCAGCCAGACAGGATACGAAGAGACCCAGTACTTC; CDR3aa: CASSQTGYEETQYF
j_gene: TRBJ1-6; v_gene: TRBV5-1; abundance: .; len: 14; d_gene: TRBD1; CDR3nt: TGCGCCAGTGGACAGGCTTCTCCAAATTCACCCCTCCACTTT; CDR3aa: CASGQASPNSPLHF
j_gene: TRBJ1-2; v_gene: TRBV5-6; abundance: few; len: 15; d_gene: TRBD1; CDR3nt: TGTGCCAGCAGCTTTCGGACAGGGCTTAACTATGGCTACACCTTC; CDR3aa: CASSFRTGLNYGYTF
j_gene: TRBJ2-1; v_gene: TRBV5-1; abundance: few; len: 15; d_gene: .; CDR3nt: TGCGCCAGCAGCTTGGCTCCGGGGGCGATCAATGAGCAGTTCTTC; CDR3aa: CASSLAPGAINEQFF
j_gene: TRBJ1-5; v_gene: TRBV15; abundance: .; len: 15; d_gene: TRBD1; CDR3nt: TGTGCCACCAGCAGAGATGTGACAGGGGAACAGCCCCAGCATTTT; CDR3aa: CATSRDVTGEQPQHF
j_gene: TRBJ1-1; v_gene: TRBV7-2; abundance: few; len: 16; d_gene: .; CDR3nt: TGTGCCAGCAGCTTCAATTCAGGACGAGTTTCGACTGAAGCTTTCTTT; CDR3aa: CASSFNSGRVSTEAFF
j_gene: TRBJ2-1; v_gene: TRBV7-3; abundance: few; len: 15; d_gene: TRBD2; CDR3nt: TGTGCCAGCAGCCGCCGACTAGCGGGAGAACAGGAGCAGTTCTTC; CDR3aa: CASSRRLAGEQEQFF
j_gene: TRBJ1-1; v_gene: TRBV27; abundance: .; len: 13; d_gene: .; CDR3nt: TGTGCCAGCAGTTTAAACCCCTACTCTGAAGCTTTCTTT; CDR3aa: CASSLNPYSEAFF
j_gene: TRBJ2-1; v_gene: TRBV18; abundance: few; len: 12; d_gene: .; CDR3nt: TGTGCCAGCTCACCGAGGGAGGATGAGCAGTTCTTC; CDR3aa: CASSPREDEQFF
j_gene: TRBJ2-5; v_gene: TRBV5-4; abundance: few; len: 12; d_gene: .; CDR3nt: TGTGCCAGCAGCTTGGTAGCTGCGACCCAGTACTTC; CDR3aa: CASSLVAATQYF
j_gene: TRBJ1-4; v_gene: TRBV27; abundance: .; len: 14; d_gene: .; CDR3nt: TGTGCCAGCGGGACCAGACAGTTTAATGAAAAACTGTTTTTT; CDR3aa: CASGTRQFNEKLFF
j_gene: TRBJ2-1; v_gene: TRBV5-1; abundance: few; len: 15; d_gene: .; CDR3nt: TGCGCCAGCAGCTCGAAAGGTGGTGGGTACAATGAGCAGTTCTTC; CDR3aa: CASSSKGGGYNEQFF
j_gene: TRBJ1-4; v_gene: TRBV9; abundance: once; len: 14; d_gene: TRBD1; CDR3nt: TGTGCCAGCAGCCAGACAGGGGCTAATGAAAAACTGTTTTTT; CDR3aa: CASSQTGANEKLFF
j_gene: TRBJ1-1; v_gene: TRBV29-1; abundance: few; len: 12; d_gene: .; CDR3nt: TGCAGCGTCAGTCACATGAACACTGAAGCTTTCTTT; CDR3aa: CSVSHMNTEAFF
j_gene: TRBJ1-1; v_gene: TRBV7-9; abundance: few; len: 12; d_gene: TRBD1; CDR3nt: TGTGCCAGCAGCCCCCCCGACAGGGGAGCTTTCTTT; CDR3aa: CASSPPDRGAFF
j_gene: TRBJ2-3; v_gene: TRBV29-1; abundance: few; len: 15; d_gene: TRBD2; CDR3nt: TGCAGCGTTGAAGGGGAGCGGGGGAAGACAGATACGCAGTATTTT; CDR3aa: CSVEGERGKTDTQYF
j_gene: TRBJ2-7; v_gene: TRBV30; abundance: .; len: 11; d_gene: TRBD2; CDR3nt: TGTGCCTGGAGTGGACTAGCGGGGAATTACTTC; CDR3aa: CAWSGLAGNYF
j_gene: TRBJ2-5; v_gene: TRBV28; abundance: few; len: 14; d_gene: TRBD1; CDR3nt: TGTGCCAGCCTGGACAGGGGCCCAAAAGAGACCCAGTACTTC; CDR3aa: CASLDRGPKETQYF
j_gene: TRBJ1-2; v_gene: TRBV19; abundance: few; len: 16; d_gene: .; CDR3nt: TGTGCCAGTAGTATAGAGGCGAGACAGGTCATCTGGGGCTACACCTTC; CDR3aa: CASSIEARQVIWGYTF
j_gene: TRBJ2-7; v_gene: TRBV7-2; abundance: few; len: 15; d_gene: .; CDR3nt: TGTGCCAGCAGCTTTGGGCCCGGGCCCCTATACGAGCAGTACTTC; CDR3aa: CASSFGPGPLYEQYF
j_gene: TRBJ1-1; v_gene: TRBV29-1; abundance: .; len: 13; d_gene: .; CDR3nt: TGCAGCGTTGTGGTGGCGAGGAGAACTGAAGCTTTCTTT; CDR3aa: CSVVVARRTEAFF
j_gene: TRBJ1-5; v_gene: TRBV7-9; abundance: few; len: 15; d_gene: .; CDR3nt: TGTGCCAGCAGCTTCGGCCGGGGCCGGAATCAGCCCCAGCATTTT; CDR3aa: CASSFGRGRNQPQHF
j_gene: TRBJ2-5; v_gene: TRBV6-5; abundance: few; len: 13; d_gene: .; CDR3nt: TGTGCCAGCACAGGGAGGAGGGGGGAGACCCAGTACTTC; CDR3aa: CASTGRRGETQYF
j_gene: TRBJ2-3; v_gene: TRBV18; abundance: .; len: 14; d_gene: .; CDR3nt: TGTGCCAGCTCACCACAGGGCAGCACAGATACGCAGTATTTT; CDR3aa: CASSPQGSTDTQYF
j_gene: TRBJ2-6; v_gene: TRBV30; abundance: .; len: 16; d_gene: .; CDR3nt: TGTGCCTGGAGCGCAAGCAGGGGCTCTGGGGCCAACGTCCTGACTTTC; CDR3aa: CAWSASRGSGANVLTF
j_gene: TRBJ2-3; v_gene: TRBV30; abundance: .; len: 13; d_gene: .; CDR3nt: TGTGCCTGGAGTGGCGGTCTGACAGATACGCAGTATTTT; CDR3aa: CAWSGGLTDTQYF
j_gene: TRBJ2-7; v_gene: TRBV28; abundance: .; len: 11; d_gene: .; CDR3nt: TGTGCCAGCAGGCTCGGATACGAGCAGTACTTC; CDR3aa: CASRLGYEQYF
j_gene: TRBJ2-7; v_gene: TRBV18; abundance: few; len: 12; d_gene: .; CDR3nt: TGTGCCAGCTCACCACCGAGCGGCGAGCAGTACTTC; CDR3aa: CASSPPSGEQYF